This T cell receptor (beta chain) is drawn from a study of vaccination and CD4 T cells after COVID-19. Treatment specified: roughly 10-day PBMC culture with coronavirus spike peptide pools or control peptides (ViraFEST assay). Peptide pool stimulation in ViraFEST expanded antigen-specific T cells, whose TCRs were then sequenced. On day 3 and again on day 7, fresh IL-2 medium was used to replace half the medium. Cultured CD4+ T cell DNA underwent sequencing with the Oncomine TCR Beta short-read assay. Someone extracted genomic DNA from cultured CD4+ T cells. From the PCR reads, TCRdb called clonotypes with MiXCR, one entry per CDR3 protein. The table has some 13,000 distinct CDR3 sequences, around half seen once. Comments on this clonotype: Its antigen is unidentified.

In germline, CDR1 is MNHNS, CDR2 SASEGT. The V end was cut by 4 bases, the J end by 1 base, with 10 bases between. This CDR3 spans 14 amino acids. Study results and limitations: Spike mono-reactivity was found in 304 of 307 vaccine-specific clones from convalescent patients.

V is TRBV6-1 and J is TRBJ1-1; D not certain. Source material: CD4+ T cells from blood, cultured in vitro. The TCR comes from a human donor who had recovered from COVID-19. The CDR3 DNA follows: TGTGCCAGCAGTGCGAAATTCCAGAACACTGAAGCTTTCTTT. Its protein product is CASSAKFQNTEAFF.